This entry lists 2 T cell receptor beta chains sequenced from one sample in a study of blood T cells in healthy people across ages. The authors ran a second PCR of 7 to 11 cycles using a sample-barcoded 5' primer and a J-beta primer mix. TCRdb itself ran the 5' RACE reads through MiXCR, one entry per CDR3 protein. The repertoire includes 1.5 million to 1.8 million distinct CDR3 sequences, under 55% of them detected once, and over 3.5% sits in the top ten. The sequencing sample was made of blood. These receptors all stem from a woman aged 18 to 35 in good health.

The CDR3 DNA follows: TGCAGTGTACGGTTGGGGGGTCCCTACAATGAGCAGTACTTC. Residues: CSVRLGGPYNEQYF. This chain connects TRBV20-1 to TRBJ2-7; a possible D gene is TRBD2 (6 bases). This CDR3 comprises 14 residues. The V and J ends lost 7 bases and 7 bases respectively, with 23 bases between them. CDR1 is DFQATT and CDR2 is SNEGSKA in the germline V gene (reference sequence).

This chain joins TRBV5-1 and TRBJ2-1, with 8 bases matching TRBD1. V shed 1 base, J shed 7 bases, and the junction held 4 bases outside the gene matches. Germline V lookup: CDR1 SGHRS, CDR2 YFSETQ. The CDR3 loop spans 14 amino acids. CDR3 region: CASSLWTGKNEQFF. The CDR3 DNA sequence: TGCGCCAGCAGCTTGTGGACAGGGAAAAATGAGCAGTTCTTC. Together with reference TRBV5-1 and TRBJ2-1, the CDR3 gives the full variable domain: KAGVTQTPRYLIKTRGQQVTLSCSPISGHRSVSWYQQTPGQGLQFLFEYFSETQRNKGNFPGRFSGRQFSNSRSEMNVSTLELGDSALYLCASSLWTGKNEQFFGPGTRLTVL.